The rows below give T cell receptor beta chains drawn from one sample of a study of OX40 agonist ivuxolimab in advanced cancers. Assay used: immunoSEQ multiplex PCR; TCRdb lists only in-frame clones, some missing. The sample records about 51,000 clones, 88% being singletons. Sequences were derived from CD4+ or CD8+ T cells sorted from blood, sampled in a trial of the OX40 agonist ivuxolimab. All receptors come from an adult with an advanced solid tumor such as melanoma, head and neck, liver or kidney cancer. CDR3s include the opening cysteine and the closing phenylalanine or tryptophan. A D gene is named only where the DNA matches it firmly. Expanded clones get a size class; other rows say once, few or many, or leave the size out.

V gene,clone size,CDR3 length,D gene,J gene,CDR3 DNA,CDR3 protein
TRBV6-5,-,14,-,TRBJ1-1,TGTGCCAGCAGCCCTACAACAACCCCCCAATGGGCTTTCTTT,CASSPTTTPQWAFF
TRBV5-4,-,14,TRBD1,TRBJ2-7,TGTGCCAGCAGCCTCCCGGGACAGGGGAACGAGCAGTACTTC,CASSLPGQGNEQYF
TRBV5-1,-,15,-,TRBJ2-3,TGCGCCAGCAGCTCGAACAGGGCGTCCACAGATACGCAGTATTTT,CASSSNRASTDTQYF
TRBV27,-,14,-,TRBJ2-7,TGTGCCAGCAGTTTGGCGCTTGAATACAGCGAGCAGTACTTC,CASSLALEYSEQYF
TRBV4-2,-,14,-,TRBJ2-3,TGTGCCAGCAGCCAAGTTAGTTGGGGAGATACGCAGTATTTT,CASSQVSWGDTQYF
TRBV19,-,14,TRBD1,TRBJ1-1,TGTGCCAGTACCATGACAGGGGCGAACACTGAAGCTTTCTTT,CASTMTGANTEAFF
TRBV5-1,-,15,TRBD2,TRBJ2-2,TGCGCCAGCAGCGCGGGACTAGGGAACACCGGGGAGCTGTTTTTT,CASSAGLGNTGELFF
TRBV30,-,14,-,TRBJ1-1,TGTGCCTGGACAGGGGCCTTCGTGGGCACTGAAGCTTTCTTT,CAWTGAFVGTEAFF
TRBV7-9,once,13,TRBD1,TRBJ2-5,TGTGCCAGCAGCCCCACAGGGGACAAGACCCAGTACTTC,CASSPTGDKTQYF
TRBV6-1,-,13,-,TRBJ2-5,TGTGCCGGTGGCGGTGGGGCCCAAGAGACCCAGTACTTC,CAGGGGAQETQYF
TRBV28,-,15,-,TRBJ2-7,TGTGCCAGCAGCTTAAAGAACAGAATTCCCTACGAGCAGTACTTC,CASSLKNRIPYEQYF
TRBV11-2,-,14,-,TRBJ2-7,TGTGCCAGCAGGCCGCGCCTGGGGAGATACGAGCAGTACTTC,CASRPRLGRYEQYF
TRBV7-9,-,14,-,TRBJ2-5,TGTGCCAGCAGCGATCAAAGGGGAAAAGAGACCCAGTACTTC,CASSDQRGKETQYF
TRBV10-3,-,13,-,TRBJ2-7,TGTGCCATCAGGGGGGTACTATCCTACGAGCAGTACTTC,CAIRGVLSYEQYF
TRBV30,-,14,-,TRBJ1-2,TGTGCCTGGAGTAAGGACCGCCTAAACTATGGCTACACCTTC,CAWSKDRLNYGYTF
TRBV30,-,14,TRBD1,TRBJ2-7,TGTGCCTGGAGCACAGGGGATCGGTCCTACGAGCAGTACTTC,CAWSTGDRSYEQYF
TRBV6-6,-,16,TRBD2,TRBJ2-5,TGTGCCAGCAGTTCTCCGGGGACTAGCGGGAGAGAGACCCAGTACTTC,CASSSPGTSGRETQYF
TRBV6-1,once,11,-,TRBJ1-5,TGTGCCAGCAGTGAAAGTCAGCCCCAGCATTTT,CASSESQPQHF
TRBV5-1,-,15,TRBD1,TRBJ1-5,TGCGCCAGCAGCCCCGGGACAGGGGGCAATCAGCCCCAGCATTTT,CASSPGTGGNQPQHF
TRBV28,-,16,TRBD1,TRBJ2-3,TGTGCCAGCAGTTCCCGACAGGGGGCGAGCACAGATACGCAGTATTTT,CASSSRQGASTDTQYF
TRBV7-9,-,14,-,TRBJ1-5,TGTGCCAGCAGCTTAGTAGGCAGCAATCAGCCCCAGCATTTT,CASSLVGSNQPQHF
TRBV2,-,13,TRBD1,TRBJ1-1,TGTGCCAGCAGCAGACAGGGGAACACTGAAGCTTTCTTT,CASSRQGNTEAFF
TRBV11-2,once,15,-,TRBJ2-1,TGTGCCAGCAGCTTAGTGGGACCGACCCGAGAGGAGCAGTTCTTC,CASSLVGPTREEQFF
TRBV7-3,-,15,-,TRBJ2-7,TGTGCCAGCAGCTATATTTGGTTCAGGGGTTTCGAGCAGTACTTC,CASSYIWFRGFEQYF
TRBV7-2,-,14,-,TRBJ2-2,TGTGCCAGCAGCTTTGGCAGGAACACCGGGGAGCTGTTTTTT,CASSFGRNTGELFF
TRBV2,-,14,TRBD1,TRBJ1-6,TGTGCCAGCAATATAAACAGGGGATGGTCACCCCTCCACTTT,CASNINRGWSPLHF
TRBV5-4,-,15,-,TRBJ1-1,TGTGCCAGCAGCTTGTCAGTTGGGGTGAACACTGAAGCTTTCTTT,CASSLSVGVNTEAFF
TRBV6-5,-,11,-,TRBJ1-1,TGTGCCAGCAGTTGGCAGATTGAAGCTTTCTTT,CASSWQIEAFF
TRBV19,few,14,TRBD2,TRBJ2-7,TGTGCCAGTAGTACCCGGACTAGCGGGAGGGCCGAGTACTTC,CASSTRTSGRAEYF
TRBV5-5,-,14,-,TRBJ2-7,TGTGCCAGCAGCCCCAGACGGGACCTCTACGAGCAGTACTTC,CASSPRRDLYEQYF
TRBV5-4,-,13,-,TRBJ2-2,TGTGCCAGCAGCTTCGACAGTACCGGGGAGCTGTTTTTT,CASSFDSTGELFF
TRBV9,-,15,TRBD1,TRBJ2-2,TGTGCCAGCAGTTACACAGGGGGCGGCACCGGGGAGCTGTTTTTT,CASSYTGGGTGELFF
TRBV15,-,13,-,TRBJ1-2,TGTGCCACCAGCAAGACCATTAACTATGGCTACACCTTC,CATSKTINYGYTF
TRBV11-2,-,17,TRBD1,TRBJ2-1,TGTGCCAGCAACTACGCCCGGGGACAGGGGAAATACAATGAGCAGTTCTTC,CASNYARGQGKYNEQFF
TRBV7-3,once,14,-,TRBJ2-5,TGTGCCAGCAGCTTATCCGCCTCTCAGGGAGCCCAGTACTTC,CASSLSASQGAQYF
TRBV19,-,15,-,TRBJ1-5,TGTGCCAGTAGTTTGCCCGGGGGGGTTGGTCAGCCCCAGCATTTT,CASSLPGGVGQPQHF
TRBV7-9,-,13,-,TRBJ2-1,TGTGCCAGCAGCCCCGACGACGCGGTAGGGCAGTTCTTC,CASSPDDAVGQFF
TRBV27,-,14,-,TRBJ1-4,TGTGCCACCAAGGACCGTCCGACGGATGAAAAACTGTTTTTT,CATKDRPTDEKLFF
TRBV19,-,15,-,TRBJ1-6,TGTGCCAGTAGGGTCCGTGATTCCTATAATTCACCCCTCCACTTT,CASRVRDSYNSPLHF
TRBV29-1,-,11,TRBD1,TRBJ1-2,TGCAGCGTTGCGGGACAGACTGGCTACACCTTC,CSVAGQTGYTF
TRBV19,-,13,-,TRBJ1-5,TGTGCCAGTAGTATTCAGGTGGCCCAGCCCCAGCATTTT,CASSIQVAQPQHF
TRBV15,-,15,-,TRBJ2-1,TGTGCCACCAGCAGAGTCAGACGGGGAGGCAATGAGCAGTTCTTC,CATSRVRRGGNEQFF
TRBV6-5,-,12,-,TRBJ2-2,TGTGCCAGCAGTTATGGGACCGGGGAGCTGTTTTTT,CASSYGTGELFF
TRBV7-9,-,15,TRBD2,TRBJ2-7,TGTGCCAGCAGCTCCCAAGCGGGGGTGGTCTACGAGCAGTACTTC,CASSSQAGVVYEQYF
TRBV5-5,-,13,-,TRBJ1-3,TGTGCCAGCAGCTCCGCAGGGGTGGACACCATATATTTT,CASSSAGVDTIYF
TRBV18,-,15,-,TRBJ1-4,TGTGCCAGCTCACCAATGGGGGCCCCAGGAGAAAAACTGTTTTTT,CASSPMGAPGEKLFF
TRBV9,-,16,TRBD2,TRBJ2-5,TGTGCCAGCAGCGTAGGGGGACTAGCGGGTCAAGAGACCCAGTACTTC,CASSVGGLAGQETQYF
TRBV5-5,-,12,-,TRBJ1-2,TGTGCCAGCAGACAAAACACAGGCGGCTACACCTTC,CASRQNTGGYTF
TRBV30,-,13,-,TRBJ2-3,TGTGCCTGGAGATCACAGAGCACAGATACGCAGTATTTT,CAWRSQSTDTQYF
TRBV5-4,-,11,-,TRBJ2-1,TGTGCCAGCAGCTTCGGGCGTGAGCAGTTCTTC,CASSFGREQFF
TRBV7-8,-,15,TRBD1,TRBJ2-1,TGTGCCAGCAGCCAACAGGGGCAGGCCTACAATGAGCAGTTCTTC,CASSQQGQAYNEQFF
TRBV30,-,15,TRBD1,TRBJ2-5,TGTGCCTCGATCAAAGGGGGACGGATTACAGGGGCCCAGTACTTC,CASIKGGRITGAQYF
TRBV2,-,15,TRBD1,TRBJ2-3,TGTGCCAGCAGCCGGGACAGTACTAGCACAGATACGCAGTATTTT,CASSRDSTSTDTQYF
TRBV10-3,-,14,-,TRBJ2-3,TGTGCCATCAGTCGACAGACTAGCACAGATACGCAGTATTTT,CAISRQTSTDTQYF
TRBV28,-,14,-,TRBJ2-1,TGTGCCAGCATGACTCAGCGAGGCTACAATGAGCAGTTCTTC,CASMTQRGYNEQFF
TRBV9,-,15,TRBD2,TRBJ2-1,TGTGCCAGCAGCTTAAGACTAGCGGGGGACAATGAGCAGTTCTTC,CASSLRLAGDNEQFF
TRBV2,-,16,TRBD1,TRBJ2-5,TGTGCCAGCAGTCTCCGGGACAGGGGGGTCCAAGAGACCCAGTACTTC,CASSLRDRGVQETQYF
TRBV6-5,-,15,TRBD1,TRBJ1-3,TGTGCCAGCAGTACGACAGGGACGGGAGGAAACACCATATATTTT,CASSTTGTGGNTIYF
TRBV29-1,-,14,TRBD2,TRBJ2-7,TGCAGCGTGCTCCCTAGCGGGGGGTGGGACGAGCAGTACTTC,CSVLPSGGWDEQYF
TRBV18,-,17,-,TRBJ2-3,TGTGCCAGCTCAGTAATACCGGGACGGGCGGGGTCAGATACGCAGTATTTT,CASSVIPGRAGSDTQYF